The present TCR beta chain was sequenced within a study of T cell responses to AZD1222 COVID-19 vaccine. Remarks on this clone: Antigen: not known.

V lost 6 bases and J 0 bases, leaving 14 bases between the germline ends. Germline V lookup: CDR1 MNHEY, CDR2 SVGAGI. CDR3 size: 15 residues. Assay used: immunoSEQ multiplex PCR; TCRdb lists only in-frame clones, some missing. The sample carries approximately 140,000 clones, 80% to 95% recorded once. Findings and caveats of the study: Spike-specific TCR breadth and depth grew following two AZD1222 doses. Donor demographics were predominantly white British with a female majority; clonal diversity may be underestimated. Repertoires were obtained only post-peak T cell response. Nearly half of spike-specific TCRs reportedly target variant regions that are unmutated in the B.1.351 and B.1.1.7 variants.

The rearrangement uses TRBV6-5 and TRBJ1-1, with D maybe TRBD1 (6 bases). The origin of this receptor is an adult who received the AZD1222 COVID-19 vaccine. The source was peripheral blood, collected 28 days after the second AZD1222 dose. The CDR3 here is CASRTRQVMNTEAFF. The CDR3 coding sequence is TGTGCCAGCAGGACCCGACAGGTCATGAACACTGAAGCTTTCTTT.